This T cell receptor beta chain is from a study of control samples from healthy donors and cancer patients. V gave up 4 bases and J gave up 2 bases; unmatched junction bases: 5. Germline V gene data show CDR1 as PRHDT and CDR2 as FYEKMQ (reference sequence). This CDR3 spans 15 amino acids. TCRdb keeps only in-frame clones here, not all; method: immunoSEQ multiplex PCR. The table lists 140,000 to 150,000 clones, 90% to 95% of them singletons. Sample: blood. The chain joins TRBV13 to TRBJ1-3; 7 bases fit TRBD1. The sequence came from a man aged 18 to 29 in good health. CDR3 region: CASSWEGAAGNTIYF. The CDR3 DNA sequence: TGTGCCAGCAGCTGGGAGGGGGCGGCTGGAAACACCATATATTTT.